The 30 T cell receptor beta chains below were found in one sample sequenced in a study of T cell repertoires in cytomegalovirus infection. From the reads, TCRdb called clonotypes with MiXCR, one entry per CDR3 protein. The top ten clones hold around 20% of a sample with about 340,000 distinct CDR3 sequences, about 29% of them seen once. Their recognized antigens are unknown. The input for sequencing was cultured PBMCs, taken from culture after CMV antigen stimulation. These receptors originate from a human donor in good health (CMV status not recorded). Some clones in this sample may be carry-over from other donors' samples.

This chain connects TRBV3-1 to TRBJ2-7, with D perhaps matching TRBD1 (6 bases). CDR1 is LGHDT and CDR2 is YNNKEL in the germline V gene (reference sequence). This CDR3 region has 13 residues. V gave up 6 bases and J gave up 0 bases, with 9 bases separating them. Written as DNA, the CDR3 is TGTGCCAGCAGTGGGGACAACTCCTACGAGCAGTACTTC. Protein: CASSGDNSYEQYF.

This clonotype was found a few times. The chain employs TRBV6-8 and TRBJ1-5; D is unresolved. The germline gives CDR1 MNHGY, CDR2 SAAAGT. Trimming pared 6 bases from V and 3 bases from J, leaving 6 bases between. The CDR3 spans 12 residues. The CDR3 DNA reads as TGTGCCAGCAGCGACCCCAATCAGCCCCAGCATTTT. As protein: CASSDPNQPQHF.

The rearrangement uses TRBV4-1 and TRBJ1-5; D is uncertain. Germline V CDR1 and CDR2: MGHRA, YSYEKL. The CDR3 is 15 amino acids. Deletions cut 2 bases from V and 5 bases from J, with 13 bases between. The CDR3: CASSQRDQIDQPQHF. The CDR3 DNA is TGCGCCAGCAGCCAAAGGGATCAGATTGATCAGCCCCAGCATTTT.

This CDR3 reads CASSLGGKPQHF. The CDR3 DNA reads as TGTGCCAGCAGCCTAGGGGGGAAGCCCCAGCATTTT. This chain uses TRBV7-9 with TRBJ1-5; D is perhaps TRBD1 (6 bases). Trimming shortened V by 5 bases and J by 8 bases, and 10 bases separated the two germline ends. The CDR3 runs to 12 residues. Germline values: CDR1 SEHNR, CDR2 FQNEAQ (reference sequence).

J is TRBJ2-2 and V is TRBV10-3; TRBD2 is a possible D gene (6 bases). The CDR3 extends over 15 amino acids. Germline loops: CDR1 ENHRY, CDR2 SYGVKD. Trimming shortened V by 2 bases and J by 4 bases, and 11 bases separated the two germline ends. The DNA for the CDR3 is TGTGCCATCAGTGAGGGAGGGGCCGGCACCGGGGAGCTGTTTTTT. Its translation is CAISEGGAGTGELFF.

The V call is TRBV7-2, the J call TRBJ2-1; the D is unclear. This CDR3 is 17 amino acids long. Germline CDR1 is SGHTA and CDR2 is FQGNSA. V was clipped by 8 bases and J by 0 bases, with 20 bases between them. The CDR3 nucleotides read TGTGCCAGCGGCCGTCTCTGGCGCGACGGCTCCTACAATGAGCAGTTCTTC. This sequence encodes CASGRLWRDGSYNEQFF.

V is TRBV4-2 and J is TRBJ2-3; 7 bases match TRBD2. The CDR3 has 15 residues. CDR1 is LGHNA, CDR2 YNFKEQ, per germline. J lost 2 bases, V lost 2 bases, and 4 bases had no gene match. For the CDR3, the DNA is TGTGCCAGCAGCCAAAGCGGGGATAACACAGATACGCAGTATTTT. It is translated as CASSQSGDNTDTQYF.

This clonotype was detected many times. The genes are TRBV7-8 and TRBJ1-1; no clear D. Deletions cut 4 bases from V and 4 bases from J, with 22 bases between. CDR1 is SGHVS, CDR2 FQNEAQ, per germline. The CDR3 spans 17 residues. The CDR3 sequence: CASSSVRDPLRGTEAFF. For the CDR3, the DNA is TGTGCCAGCAGCTCGGTCCGGGATCCCCTCCGAGGCACTGAAGCTTTCTTT.

This clonotype was counted between two and nine times. The chain is built from TRBV6-6 and TRBJ1-6; D unclear. Germline values: CDR1 MNHNY, CDR2 SVGAGI (reference sequence). The V gene lost 6 bases and the J gene lost 0 bases, with 12 bases spanning the gap. CDR3 length: 16 residues. This chain's CDR3 is CASSPGYSSYNSPLHF. The CDR3 DNA follows: TGTGCCAGCAGCCCCGGGTATAGCTCCTATAATTCACCCCTCCACTTT.

This clonotype was seen at least ten times. The chain links TRBV4-1 to TRBJ2-7; perhaps D is TRBD1 or TRBD2 (5 bases each). The CDR3 sequence is 14 residues long. CDR1 and CDR2 (germline): MGHRA, YSYEKL. The V gene lost 4 bases and the J gene lost 5 bases, with 15 bases spanning the gap. The CDR3 loop reads CASSRGTGKHEQYF. The CDR3 DNA follows: TGCGCCAGCAGCCGAGGGACGGGGAAGCACGAGCAGTACTTC.

This clonotype came up a few times. V and J are TRBV7-2 and TRBJ1-4; TRBD1 might be the D (6 bases). Trimming took off 5 bases at V and 8 bases at J, with 12 bases between the two ends. CDR1 is SGHTA and CDR2 is FQGNSA in the germline V gene. CDR3 length equals 13 residues. CDR3 protein: CASSPQRGEKLFF. The CDR3 DNA follows: TGTGCCAGCAGCCCCCAGAGGGGGGAAAAACTGTTTTTT.

This clonotype came up a few times. V is TRBV12-3 or TRBV12-4 and J is TRBJ1-5, with D uncertain. The CDR3 covers 14 residues. Between the trimmed V and J ends, which lost 5 bases and 2 bases, there was a span of 10 bases. CDR3 in DNA: TGTGCCAGCAGTGAAAGGAGGGGCAATCAGCCCCAGCATTTT. Its protein is CASSERRGNQPQHF.

CDR3 DNA sequence: TGCAGTGCTAGAGCCGGATTAGGGCTCAACACTGAAGCTTTCTTT. It specifies CSARAGLGLNTEAFF. The J gene is TRBJ1-1, the V gene TRBV20-1; no firm D call. The CDR3 runs to 15 residues. CDR1 DFQATT and CDR2 SNEGSKA come from the germline V gene (reference sequence). Trimming pared 1 base from V and 2 bases from J, leaving 14 bases between.

This clonotype has only a few counts. The chain uses TRBV12-3 or TRBV12-4 and TRBJ1-5; unclear D gene. The CDR3 runs to 15 residues. Trimming cost V 3 bases and J 1 base, with 10 bases left between them. The CDR3 coding sequence is TGTGCCAGCAGTTTCGAGGGTATCAGCAATCAGCCCCAGCATTTT. This gives the protein CASSFEGISNQPQHF.

The chain combines TRBV7-3 with TRBJ2-3, with 9 bases that match TRBD2. Germline CDR1 reads SGHTA; CDR2 reads FQGTGA. With 0 bases clipped from V and 1 base from J, the junction kept 2 bases outside the gene matches. The CDR3 runs to 16 residues. For the CDR3, the DNA is TGTGCCAGCAGCTTAACGGTAGCGGGGGGCACAGATACGCAGTATTTT. Translating gives CASSLTVAGGTDTQYF. Supplemented by reference TRBV7-3 and TRBJ2-3, the full variable domain reads GAGVSQTPSNKVTEKGKYVELRCDPISGHTALYWYRQSLGQGPEFLIYFQGTGAADDSGLPNDRFFAVRPEGSVSTLKIQRTERGDSAVYLCASSLTVAGGTDTQYFGPGTRLTVL.

The rearrangement links TRBV12-5 to TRBJ1-6, with D possibly TRBD1 on 6 matching bases. The CDR3 loop spans 15 amino acids. Trimming cost V 2 bases and J 8 bases, with 13 bases left between them. Germline V gives CDR1 LGHNT, CDR2 FRNRAP. As DNA, the CDR3 is TGTGCTAGTGGTTTGTCACCAGGGGTAGATTCACCCCTCCACTTT. Amino acid sequence: CASGLSPGVDSPLHF. The full variable domain, completed using reference TRBV12-5 and TRBJ1-6, is DARVTQTPRHKVTEMGQEVTMRCQPILGHNTVFWYRQTMMQGLELLAYFRNRAPLDDSGMPKDRFSAEMPDATLATLKIQPSEPRDSAVYFCASGLSPGVDSPLHFGNGTRLTVT.

This clonotype has only a few counts. The rearrangement links TRBV25-1 to TRBJ1-6; a possible D gene is TRBD1 (5 bases). V lost 2 bases and J 6 bases, leaving 8 bases between the germline ends. This CDR3 comprises 14 residues. From germline, CDR1 is MGHDK and CDR2 SYGVNS. CDR3 region: CASSEAGFNSPLHF. As DNA, the CDR3 is TGTGCCAGCAGTGAAGCAGGGTTTAATTCACCCCTCCACTTT. Drawing the rest from reference TRBV25-1 and TRBJ1-6, the complete variable domain is EADIYQTPRYLVIGTGKKITLECSQTMGHDKMYWYQQDPGMELHLIHYSYGVNSTEKGDLSSESTVSRIRTEHFPLTLESARPSHTSQYLCASSEAGFNSPLHFGNGTRLTVT.

J is TRBJ1-5 and V is TRBV6-5, with a weak D call TRBD1 (6 bases). There are 14 residues in the CDR3. V was shortened by 0 bases and J by 9 bases, with 12 bases between the two germline ends. Germline V lookup: CDR1 MNHEY, CDR2 SVGAGI. The chain's CDR3 is CASSYSGAKGPQHF. The CDR3 DNA reads TGTGCCAGCAGTTACTCGGGGGCTAAAGGGCCCCAGCATTTT.

The chain is built from TRBV11-2 and TRBJ1-1; D is possibly TRBD1 (6 bases). Germline CDR1 is SGHAT and CDR2 is FQNNGV. V was pared by 4 bases and J by 1 base, with 13 bases between. This CDR3 is 15 amino acids long. The CDR3 DNA sequence: TGTGCCAGCAGCTCTCCTCGGGACAAGAACACTGAAGCTTTCTTT. As protein: CASSSPRDKNTEAFF. The full variable domain, rest sourced from reference TRBV11-2 and TRBJ1-1, is EAGVAQSPRYKIIEKRQSVAFWCNPISGHATLYWYQQILGQGPKLLIQFQNNGVVDDSQLPKDRFSAERLKGVDSTLKIQPAKLEDSAVYLCASSSPRDKNTEAFFGQGTRLTVV.

This clonotype was seen ten or more times. V is TRBV5-6 and J is TRBJ1-1, with a possible D match to TRBD1 (5 bases). This CDR3 is 13 amino acids long. From germline, CDR1 is SGHDT and CDR2 YYEEEE. Between the trimmed V and J ends, which lost 7 bases and 3 bases, there was a span of 13 bases. Here the CDR3 reads CASGSGQDTEAFF. The CDR3 coding sequence is TGTGCCAGCGGTTCAGGGCAGGACACTGAAGCTTTCTTT.

This clonotype occurred a few times. This chain connects TRBV7-3 to TRBJ2-2; 9 nucleotides match TRBD1. CDR1 is SGHTA, CDR2 FQGTGA, per germline. The CDR3 sequence is 16 residues long. J lost 2 bases, V lost 4 bases, and 5 bases had no gene match. The CDR3 region has the DNA TGTGCCAGCAGCTCCAGGACAGGGGATAACACCGGGGAGCTGTTTTTT. It codes for CASSSRTGDNTGELFF.

The chain carries TRBV12-3 or TRBV12-4 and TRBJ2-1; 7 bases are a match to TRBD1. This CDR3 is built from 14 residues. Trimming took 7 bases from V and 0 from J; bases not matched to a gene: 3. The CDR3 is CASTGGSSYNEQFF. As DNA, the CDR3 is TGTGCCAGCACAGGGGGTAGCTCCTACAATGAGCAGTTCTTC.

The chain links TRBV30 to TRBJ1-5; no definite D call. There are 14 residues in the CDR3. CDR1 and CDR2 (germline): GTSNPN, SVGIG (reference sequence). The ends were cut back, 1 base at V and 3 bases at J, with 10 bases in the middle. The CDR3 bases are TGTGCCTGGAGTGCAGGACGGGTCAATCAGCCCCAGCATTTT. Its protein product is CAWSAGRVNQPQHF.

The rearrangement joins TRBV7-2 to TRBJ1-2, with D perhaps matching TRBD1 (5 bases). Germline assignment: CDR1 SGHTA and CDR2 FQGNSA. The CDR3 extends over 14 amino acids. Trimming stripped 5 bases from V and 6 bases from J, with 16 bases between. The CDR3 sequence: CASSPAGSGHGYTF. The CDR3 DNA reads as TGTGCCAGCAGCCCGGCGGGCTCAGGGCATGGCTACACCTTC.

The chain combines TRBV12-3 or TRBV12-4 with TRBJ1-1, with no clear D. The CDR3 has 12 residues. V was pared by 1 base and J by 7 bases, with 7 bases between. This CDR3 is CASSLDVGEAFF. The CDR3 bases are TGTGCCAGCAGTTTAGATGTCGGTGAAGCTTTCTTT.

This clonotype was found many times. This chain joins TRBV6-2 or TRBV6-3 and TRBJ1-1; D gene unclear. Germline V gene data show CDR1 as MNHEY and CDR2 as SVGEGT. V was trimmed by 2 bases and J by 1 base, leaving 23 bases between them. The length of the CDR3 is 19 residues. The CDR3: CASSYGKAEDGKWNTEAFF. The CDR3 bases are TGTGCCAGCAGTTACGGGAAGGCAGAGGACGGAAAGTGGAACACTGAAGCTTTCTTT.

The chain recombines TRBV6-2 or TRBV6-3 with TRBJ2-7; a possible D gene is TRBD2 (6 bases). CDR3 length: 14 residues. From germline, CDR1 is MNHEY and CDR2 SVGEGT. V lost 5 bases to trimming and J lost 6 bases, with 17 bases between them. CDR3 loop: CASSLTHLRGEQYF. CDR3 DNA: TGTGCCAGCAGTCTCACTCACCTGCGGGGCGAGCAGTACTTC.

In its sample, this clonotype was seen a few times. V is TRBV20-1 and J is TRBJ2-5; no reliable D call. Germline lookup yields CDR1 DFQATT and CDR2 SNEGSKA (reference sequence). Trimming pared 6 bases from V and 0 bases from J, leaving 5 bases between. This CDR3 has 11 residues. Here the CDR3 reads CSAQHQETQYF. Written as DNA, the CDR3 is TGCAGTGCCCAACACCAAGAGACCCAGTACTTC.

This clonotype has more than one count but fewer than ten. V is TRBV6-1 and J is TRBJ2-6; a weak D match, TRBD1 (5 bases). The CDR3 is 15 amino acids. Looked up from germline, CDR1 is MNHNS and CDR2 is SASEGT. V lost 6 bases and J 1 base, leaving 10 bases between the germline ends. As DNA, the CDR3 is TGTGCCAGCAGGCCCGGACAATCTGGGGCCAACGTCCTGACTTTC. Protein: CASRPGQSGANVLTF.

The V gene is TRBV2, the J gene TRBJ1-1, with D perhaps matching TRBD1 (5 bases). The CDR3 sequence is 13 residues long. Germline V lookup: CDR1 SNHLY, CDR2 FYNNEI. V was pared by 4 bases and J by 6 bases, with 12 bases between. This CDR3 is CASSGGPRAEAFF. As DNA, the CDR3 is TGTGCCAGCAGTGGAGGCCCCAGGGCTGAAGCTTTCTTT.